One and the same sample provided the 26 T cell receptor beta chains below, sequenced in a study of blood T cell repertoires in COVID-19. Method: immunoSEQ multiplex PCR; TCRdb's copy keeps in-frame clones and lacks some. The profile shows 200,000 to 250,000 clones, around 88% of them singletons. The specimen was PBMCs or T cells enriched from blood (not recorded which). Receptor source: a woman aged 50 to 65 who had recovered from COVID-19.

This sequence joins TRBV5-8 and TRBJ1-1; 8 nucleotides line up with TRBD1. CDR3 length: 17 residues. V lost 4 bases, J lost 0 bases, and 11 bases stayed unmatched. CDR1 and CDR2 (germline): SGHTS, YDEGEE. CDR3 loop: CASSRGTGILMNTEAFF. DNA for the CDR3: TGTGCCAGCAGCCGGGGGACAGGTATTTTGATGAACACTGAAGCTTTCTTT.

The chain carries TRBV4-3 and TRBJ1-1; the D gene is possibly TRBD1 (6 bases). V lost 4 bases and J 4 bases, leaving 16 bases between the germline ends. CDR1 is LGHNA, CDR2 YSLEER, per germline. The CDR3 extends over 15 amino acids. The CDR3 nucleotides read TGCGCCAGCAGCCCCTGGCCAGGGGATGGCACTGAAGCTTTCTTT. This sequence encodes CASSPWPGDGTEAFF.

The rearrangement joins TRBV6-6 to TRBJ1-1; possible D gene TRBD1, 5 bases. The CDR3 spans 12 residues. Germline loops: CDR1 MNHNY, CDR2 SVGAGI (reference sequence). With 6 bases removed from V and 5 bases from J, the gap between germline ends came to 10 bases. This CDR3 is CASSPGGTEAFF. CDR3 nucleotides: TGTGCCAGCAGCCCGGGGGGAACTGAAGCTTTCTTT.

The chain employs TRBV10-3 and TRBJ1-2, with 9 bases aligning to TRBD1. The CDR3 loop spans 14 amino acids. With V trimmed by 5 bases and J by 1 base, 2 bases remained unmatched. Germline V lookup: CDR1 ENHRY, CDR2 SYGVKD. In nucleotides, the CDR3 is TGTGCCATCAGTCTGACAGGGGGTAACTATGGCTACACCTTC. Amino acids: CAISLTGGNYGYTF.

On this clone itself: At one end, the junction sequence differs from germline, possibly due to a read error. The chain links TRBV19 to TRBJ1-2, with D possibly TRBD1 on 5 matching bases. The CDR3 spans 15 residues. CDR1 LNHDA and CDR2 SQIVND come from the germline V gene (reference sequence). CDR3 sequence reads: CASSPNGGVTVGYTF. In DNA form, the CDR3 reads TGTGCCAGTAGTCCAAACGGAGGGGTGACAGTTGGCTACACTTTC.

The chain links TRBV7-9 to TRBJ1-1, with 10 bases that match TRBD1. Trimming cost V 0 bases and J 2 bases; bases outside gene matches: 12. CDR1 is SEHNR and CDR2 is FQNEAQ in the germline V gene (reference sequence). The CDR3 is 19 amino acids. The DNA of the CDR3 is TGTGCCAGCAGCTTAGCCGATCGGGACAGGGGATTCACAAACACTGAAGCTTTCTTT. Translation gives CASSLADRDRGFTNTEAFF.

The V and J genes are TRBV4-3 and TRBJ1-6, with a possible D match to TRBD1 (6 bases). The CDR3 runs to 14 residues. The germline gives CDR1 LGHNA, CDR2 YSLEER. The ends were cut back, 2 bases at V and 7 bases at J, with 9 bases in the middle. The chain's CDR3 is CASSQTQGNSPLHF. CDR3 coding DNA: TGCGCCAGCAGCCAAACTCAGGGGAATTCACCCCTCCACTTT.

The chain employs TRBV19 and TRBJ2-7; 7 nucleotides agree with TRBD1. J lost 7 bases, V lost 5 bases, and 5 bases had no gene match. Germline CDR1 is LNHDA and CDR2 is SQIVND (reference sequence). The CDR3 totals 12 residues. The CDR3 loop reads CASSRTGLEQYF. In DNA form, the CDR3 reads TGTGCCAGTAGTCGGACAGGCTTGGAGCAGTACTTC.

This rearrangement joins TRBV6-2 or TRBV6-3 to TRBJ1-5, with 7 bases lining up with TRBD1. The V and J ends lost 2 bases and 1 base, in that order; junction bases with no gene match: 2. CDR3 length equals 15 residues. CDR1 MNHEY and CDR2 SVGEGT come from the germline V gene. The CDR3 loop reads CASSYPTGSNQPQHF. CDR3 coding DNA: TGTGCCAGCAGTTACCCGACAGGGAGCAATCAGCCCCAGCATTTT.

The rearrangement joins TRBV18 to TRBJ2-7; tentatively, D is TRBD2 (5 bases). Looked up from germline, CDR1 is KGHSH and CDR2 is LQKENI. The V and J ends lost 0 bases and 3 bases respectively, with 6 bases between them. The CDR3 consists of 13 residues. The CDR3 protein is CASSPPRDYEQYF. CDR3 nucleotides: TGTGCCAGCTCACCACCGAGGGACTACGAGCAGTACTTC.

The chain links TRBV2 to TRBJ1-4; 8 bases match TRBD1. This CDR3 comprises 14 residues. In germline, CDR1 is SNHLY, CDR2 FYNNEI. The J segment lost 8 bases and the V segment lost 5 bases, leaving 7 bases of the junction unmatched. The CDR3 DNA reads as TGTGCCAGCAGTTCCGACAGGGGATACGAAAAACTGTTTTTT. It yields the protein CASSSDRGYEKLFF.

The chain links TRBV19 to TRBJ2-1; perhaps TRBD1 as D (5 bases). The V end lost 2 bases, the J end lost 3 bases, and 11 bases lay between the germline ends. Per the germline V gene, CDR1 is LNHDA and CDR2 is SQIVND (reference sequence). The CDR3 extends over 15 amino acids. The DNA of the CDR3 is TGTGCCAGTAGTATATTGGGGCGTCTCTACAATGAGCAGTTCTTC. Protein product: CASSILGRLYNEQFF.

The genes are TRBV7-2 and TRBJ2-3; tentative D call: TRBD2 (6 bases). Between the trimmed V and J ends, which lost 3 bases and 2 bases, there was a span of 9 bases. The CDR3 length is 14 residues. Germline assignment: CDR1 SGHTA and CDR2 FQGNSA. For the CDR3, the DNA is TGTGCCAGCAGCTTCTGGACTAACACAGATACGCAGTATTTT. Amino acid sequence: CASSFWTNTDTQYF.

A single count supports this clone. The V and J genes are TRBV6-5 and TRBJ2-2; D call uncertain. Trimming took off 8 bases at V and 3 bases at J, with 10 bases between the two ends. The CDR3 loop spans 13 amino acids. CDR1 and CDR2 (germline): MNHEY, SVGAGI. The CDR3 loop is CASRAWHTGELFF. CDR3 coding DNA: TGTGCCAGCCGAGCGTGGCACACCGGGGAGCTGTTTTTT.

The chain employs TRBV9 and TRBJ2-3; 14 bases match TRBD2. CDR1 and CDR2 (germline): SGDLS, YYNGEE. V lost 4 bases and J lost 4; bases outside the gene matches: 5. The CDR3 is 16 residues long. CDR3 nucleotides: TGTGCCAGCAGCACCGGGACTAGCGGGAGTGCAGATACGCAGTATTTT. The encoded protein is CASSTGTSGSADTQYF. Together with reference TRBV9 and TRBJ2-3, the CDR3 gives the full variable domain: DSGVTQTPKHLITATGQRVTLRCSPRSGDLSVYWYQQSLDQGLQFLIQYYNGEERAKGNILERFSAQQFPDLHSELNLSSLELGDSALYFCASSTGTSGSADTQYFGPGTRLTVL.

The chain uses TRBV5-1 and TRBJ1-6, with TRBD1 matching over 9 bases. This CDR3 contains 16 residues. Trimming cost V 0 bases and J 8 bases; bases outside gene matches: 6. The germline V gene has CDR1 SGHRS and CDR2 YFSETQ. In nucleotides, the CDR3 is TGCGCCAGCAGCTTGGCCCCGGACAGGGGTGATTCACCCCTCCACTTT. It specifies CASSLAPDRGDSPLHF.

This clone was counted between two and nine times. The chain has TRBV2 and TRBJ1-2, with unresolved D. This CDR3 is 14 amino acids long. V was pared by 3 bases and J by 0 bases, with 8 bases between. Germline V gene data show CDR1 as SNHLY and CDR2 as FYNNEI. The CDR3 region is CASSEEYANYGYTF. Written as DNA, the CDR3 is TGTGCCAGCAGTGAGGAGTATGCTAACTATGGCTACACCTTC.

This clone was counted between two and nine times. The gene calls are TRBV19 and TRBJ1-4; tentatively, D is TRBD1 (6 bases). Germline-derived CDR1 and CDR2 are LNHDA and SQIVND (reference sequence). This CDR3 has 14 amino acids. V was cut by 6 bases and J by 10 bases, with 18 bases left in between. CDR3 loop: CASSLTGRTRKLFF. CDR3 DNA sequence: TGTGCCAGTAGCTTGACAGGCCGTACTAGAAAACTGTTTTTT.

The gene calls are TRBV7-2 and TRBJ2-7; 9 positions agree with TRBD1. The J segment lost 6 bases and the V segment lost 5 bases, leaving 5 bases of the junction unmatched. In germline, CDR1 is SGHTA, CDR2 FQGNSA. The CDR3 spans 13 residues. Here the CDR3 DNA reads TGTGCCAGCAGCCATGGGACAGGGATCGAGCAGTACTTC. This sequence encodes CASSHGTGIEQYF.

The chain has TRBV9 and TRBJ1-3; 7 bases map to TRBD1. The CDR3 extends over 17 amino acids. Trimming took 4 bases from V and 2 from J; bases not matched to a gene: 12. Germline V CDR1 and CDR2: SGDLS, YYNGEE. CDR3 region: CASSPRTVDRAGNTIYF. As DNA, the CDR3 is TGTGCCAGCAGCCCTAGGACTGTTGACAGGGCTGGAAACACCATATATTTT. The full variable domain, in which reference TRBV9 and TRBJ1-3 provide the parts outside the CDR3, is DSGVTQTPKHLITATGQRVTLRCSPRSGDLSVYWYQQSLDQGLQFLIQYYNGEERAKGNILERFSAQQFPDLHSELNLSSLELGDSALYFCASSPRTVDRAGNTIYFGEGSWLTVV.

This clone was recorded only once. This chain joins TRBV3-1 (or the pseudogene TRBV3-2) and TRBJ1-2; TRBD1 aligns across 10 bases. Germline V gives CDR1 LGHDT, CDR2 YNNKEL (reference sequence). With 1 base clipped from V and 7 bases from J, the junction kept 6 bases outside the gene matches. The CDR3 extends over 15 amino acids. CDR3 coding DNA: TGTGCCAGCAGCCAAGTTCGACAGGGGGCCTTTGGCTACACCTTC. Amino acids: CASSQVRQGAFGYTF.

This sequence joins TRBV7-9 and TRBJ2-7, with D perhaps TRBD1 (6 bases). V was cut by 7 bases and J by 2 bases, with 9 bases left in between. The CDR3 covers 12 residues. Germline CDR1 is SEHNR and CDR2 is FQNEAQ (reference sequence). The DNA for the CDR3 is TGTGCCAGCACAGGGACACCCTACGAGCAGTACTTC. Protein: CASTGTPYEQYF.

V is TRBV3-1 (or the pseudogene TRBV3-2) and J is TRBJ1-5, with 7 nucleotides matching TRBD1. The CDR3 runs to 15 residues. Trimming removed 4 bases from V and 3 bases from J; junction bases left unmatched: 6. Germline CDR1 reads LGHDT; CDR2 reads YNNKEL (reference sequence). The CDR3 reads CASSRDDRDNQPQHF. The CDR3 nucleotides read TGTGCCAGCAGCCGGGATGACAGGGACAATCAGCCCCAGCATTTT.

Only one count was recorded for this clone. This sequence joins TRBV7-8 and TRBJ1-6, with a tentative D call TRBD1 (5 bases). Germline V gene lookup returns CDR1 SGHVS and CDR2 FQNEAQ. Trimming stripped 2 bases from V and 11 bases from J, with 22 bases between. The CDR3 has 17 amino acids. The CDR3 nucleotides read TGTGCCAGCAGCTTAAGACCCGCACAGGACATTGGGCCACCCCTCCACTTT. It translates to CASSLRPAQDIGPPLHF.

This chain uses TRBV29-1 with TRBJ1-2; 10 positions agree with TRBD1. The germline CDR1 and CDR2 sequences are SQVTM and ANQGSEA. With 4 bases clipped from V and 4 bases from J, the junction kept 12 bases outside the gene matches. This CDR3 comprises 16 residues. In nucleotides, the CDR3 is TGCAGCGTTGCCTCAACCCGGGACAGGGGTGGCTATGGCTACACCTTC. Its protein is CSVASTRDRGGYGYTF. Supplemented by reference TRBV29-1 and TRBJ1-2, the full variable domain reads SAVISQKPSRDICQRGTSLTIQCQVDSQVTMMFWYRQQPGQSLTLIATANQGSEATYESGFVIDKFPISRPNLTFSTLTVSNMSPEDSSIYLCSVASTRDRGGYGYTFGSGTRLTVV.

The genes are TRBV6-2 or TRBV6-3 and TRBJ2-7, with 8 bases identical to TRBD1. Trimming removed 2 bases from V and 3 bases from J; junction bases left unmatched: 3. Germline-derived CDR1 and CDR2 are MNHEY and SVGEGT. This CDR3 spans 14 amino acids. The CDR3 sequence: CASSYGQGVYEQYF. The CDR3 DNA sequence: TGTGCCAGCAGTTACGGACAGGGTGTCTACGAGCAGTACTTC.